These 13 T cell receptor beta chains share one sample of origin, sequenced in a study of naive and memory T cell subsets. Two oligonucleotides, mixed equimolar, formed the beta constant-region primer covering TRBC1 and TRBC2. The ligated cDNA underwent four PCR rounds using SP2 and nested alpha and beta constant-region primers. TCRdb processed the UMI-ligation and nested PCR reads anew with MiXCR; each CDR3 protein has one entry. This table holds about 22,000 distinct CDR3 sequences, roughly 8.2% found once. What was sequenced was central memory CD8+ T cells from blood. Every receptor here comes from a human donor in good health.

This clonotype was seen ten or more times. The rearrangement joins TRBV4-1 to TRBJ2-6; D unresolved. The CDR3 extends over 13 amino acids. The germline gives CDR1 MGHRA, CDR2 YSYEKL. With 4 bases removed from V and 8 bases from J, the gap between germline ends came to 9 bases. The chain's CDR3 is CASSPTETNVLTF. CDR3 sequence (DNA): TGCGCCAGCAGCCCCACTGAAACCAACGTCCTGACTTTC.

The sample holds many counts of this clonotype. This rearrangement joins TRBV11-2 to TRBJ2-7; 7 bases line up with TRBD2. Unmatched junction bases numbered 19, after V lost 5 bases and J lost 6 bases. The CDR3 extends over 17 amino acids. From germline, CDR1 is SGHAT and CDR2 FQNNGV. CDR3 coding DNA: TGTGCCAGCAGCCCCCGGATGAGCGGGATAGACCGCGGCGAGCAGTACTTC. Translation gives CASSPRMSGIDRGEQYF. The full variable domain, completed using reference TRBV11-2 and TRBJ2-7, is EAGVAQSPRYKIIEKRQSVAFWCNPISGHATLYWYQQILGQGPKLLIQFQNNGVVDDSQLPKDRFSAERLKGVDSTLKIQPAKLEDSAVYLCASSPRMSGIDRGEQYFGPGTRLTVT.

This clonotype was seen repeatedly, ten times or more. J is TRBJ2-7 and V is TRBV7-6; possible D gene TRBD1, 7 bases. V was trimmed by 3 bases and J by 4 bases, leaving 13 bases between them. Germline V gene data show CDR1 as SGHVS and CDR2 as FNYEAQ. The CDR3 is 14 amino acids. The DNA for the CDR3 is TGTGCCAGCAGCTTTGAGCAGGGGGGTTACGAGCAGTACTTC. This sequence encodes CASSFEQGGYEQYF.

This chain connects TRBV15 to TRBJ1-1; D remains ambiguous. The V end was cut by 5 bases, the J end by 3 bases, with 10 bases between. The CDR3 length is 13 residues. In germline, CDR1 is LNHNV, CDR2 YYDKDF (reference sequence). CDR3 protein: CATSGPSYTEAFF. CDR3 DNA: TGTGCCACCAGCGGCCCATCTTACACTGAAGCTTTCTTT.

This clonotype showed up just once. The J gene is TRBJ2-3, the V gene TRBV12-3 or TRBV12-4; D gene uncertain. The ends were cut back, 3 bases at V and 4 bases at J, with 2 bases in the middle. The CDR3 extends over 11 amino acids. In DNA, the CDR3 is TGTGCCAGCAGTTTTGCAGATACGCAGTATTTT. The encoded protein is CASSFADTQYF.

This clonotype was observed many times. The V call is TRBV29-1, the J call TRBJ1-3, with D perhaps TRBD1 (5 bases). Germline-derived CDR1 and CDR2 are SQVTM and ANQGSEA. This CDR3 spans 16 amino acids. Trimming removed 7 bases from V and 2 bases from J, with 21 bases in between. The CDR3 coding sequence is TGCAGCGCCCGTGTGACAGTGGGATGGCCTGGAAACACCATATATTTT. The encoded protein is CSARVTVGWPGNTIYF.

The table lists this clonotype with a few counts. This chain connects TRBV6-2 or TRBV6-3 to TRBJ2-2, with 10 bases aligning to TRBD2. From germline, CDR1 is MNHEY and CDR2 SVGEGT. After removal of 1 base from V and 6 bases from J, the junction contained 2 bases not matched to a gene. There are 15 residues in the CDR3. CDR3 coding DNA: TGTGCCAGCAGTTACTTACTAGCGGGGTCCGGGGAGCTGTTTTTT. Translated: CASSYLLAGSGELFF.

The chain recombines TRBV7-9 with TRBJ2-4, with D perhaps being TRBD1 or TRBD2 (5 bases each). The germline gives CDR1 SEHNR, CDR2 FQNEAQ (reference sequence). V lost 10 bases to trimming and J lost 2 bases, with 15 bases between them. This CDR3 is built from 14 residues. The CDR3 reads CATLERGPKNIQYF. The CDR3 DNA sequence: TGTGCCACCCTGGAGAGGGGTCCCAAAAACATTCAGTACTTC.

This clonotype is medium-sized within its sample. This sequence joins TRBV28 and TRBJ2-3, with D possibly being TRBD1 (6 bases). With 8 bases removed from V and 1 base from J, the gap between germline ends came to 16 bases. Per the germline V gene, CDR1 is MDHEN and CDR2 is SYDVKM. The CDR3 loop spans 15 amino acids. In nucleotides, the CDR3 is TGTGCCAGCTTCGGCTGGGGGCCCCGCACAGATACGCAGTATTTT. Its protein is CASFGWGPRTDTQYF.

The genes are TRBV6-2 or TRBV6-3 and TRBJ2-2; 7 bases align to TRBD2. Per germline, CDR1 MNHEY and CDR2 SVGEGT. This CDR3 contains 16 residues. Unmatched junction bases numbered 12, after V lost 5 bases and J lost 6 bases. CDR3 sequence (DNA): TGTGCCAGCAGTCATTCGACTAGCCTGGCGTCCGGGGAGCTGTTTTTT. It codes for CASSHSTSLASGELFF.

This clonotype was seen more than once but under ten times. CDR3 region: CASSQDENRVFNEQFF. CDR3 coding DNA: TGCGCCAGCAGCCAAGATGAGAACAGGGTCTTCAATGAGCAGTTCTTC. The chain employs TRBV4-3 and TRBJ2-1; tentatively, D is TRBD1 (6 bases). The germline V gene encodes CDR1 LGHNA and CDR2 YSLEER. V shed 0 bases and J shed 6 bases, with 15 bases lying between them. The CDR3 sequence is 16 residues long.

By share, this clonotype ranks as medium-sized. The CDR3 bases are TGCGCCAGCAGCCAACAATCGTACCAAGAGACCCAGTACTTC. Its protein is CASSQQSYQETQYF. The V call is TRBV4-3, the J call TRBJ2-5; D call uncertain. The CDR3 has 14 amino acids. Germline loops: CDR1 LGHNA, CDR2 YSLEER. Trimming removed 2 bases at V and 0 bases at J, with 7 bases between.

This clonotype was counted between two and nine times. The chain is built from TRBV28 and TRBJ2-1; a weak D match, TRBD2 (5 bases). The germline V gene encodes CDR1 MDHEN and CDR2 SYDVKM. This CDR3 spans 12 amino acids. V was clipped by 6 bases and J by 6 bases, with 9 bases between them. CDR3 in DNA: TGTGCCAGCAGGAAAGGGAGCAATGAGCAGTTCTTC. Its translation is CASRKGSNEQFF.